This is a list of T cell receptor beta chains from one sample in a study of shared clonotypes between healthy human individuals. The assay was immunoSEQ multiplex PCR, and TCRdb's table has in-frame clones only and misses some. The sample lists millions of clones, over 85% occurring once. Sequencing used naive CD4+ T cells sorted from blood. The origin of the receptors is a man between 18 and 35 years old in good health. Each CDR3 is given without its conserved first and last residue. Each record gives: J gene, D gene, V gene, CDR3 protein. The D gene is left open where the match is weak.

j_call: TRBJ1-2; d_call: NA; v_call: TRBV6-5; cdr3_aa: ASSRERNYGYT
j_call: TRBJ2-7; d_call: NA; v_call: TRBV6-1; cdr3_aa: ASSEGLTTYEQY
j_call: TRBJ1-1; d_call: NA; v_call: TRBV6-5; cdr3_aa: ASSPTGRVEAF
j_call: TRBJ1-2; d_call: NA; v_call: TRBV6-1; cdr3_aa: ASNPLWRDGYT
j_call: TRBJ2-3; d_call: TRBD2; v_call: TRBV10-3; cdr3_aa: AISTGTSGADTQY
j_call: TRBJ1-1; d_call: NA; v_call: TRBV6-5; cdr3_aa: ASSRMNTEAF
j_call: TRBJ1-5; d_call: NA; v_call: TRBV30; cdr3_aa: AWSVVNSVNQPQH
j_call: TRBJ2-7; d_call: NA; v_call: TRBV19; cdr3_aa: ASSMGRVAEQY
j_call: TRBJ2-7; d_call: NA; v_call: TRBV5-4; cdr3_aa: ASSFKDVYEQY
j_call: TRBJ2-7; d_call: NA; v_call: TRBV29-1; cdr3_aa: SVRRGNYEQY
j_call: TRBJ2-7; d_call: NA; v_call: TRBV6-1; cdr3_aa: AIAQGSFSYEQY
j_call: TRBJ1-2; d_call: NA; v_call: TRBV7-9; cdr3_aa: ASSLAHDRGYT
j_call: TRBJ1-1; d_call: NA; v_call: TRBV5-1; cdr3_aa: ASSLRRNDMNTEAF
j_call: TRBJ1-4; d_call: TRBD1; v_call: TRBV5-8; cdr3_aa: ASSRDRAHEKLF
j_call: TRBJ2-3; d_call: NA; v_call: TRBV5-1; cdr3_aa: ASSLEAVGADTQY
j_call: TRBJ1-1; d_call: TRBD1; v_call: TRBV27; cdr3_aa: ASRTTGGGTEAF
j_call: TRBJ1-1; d_call: TRBD1; v_call: TRBV2; cdr3_aa: ASSGGTGRRMNTEAF
j_call: TRBJ1-5; d_call: NA; v_call: TRBV29-1; cdr3_aa: SVAGSNQPQH
j_call: TRBJ2-5; d_call: NA; v_call: TRBV6-1; cdr3_aa: ASSSQLKETQY
j_call: TRBJ1-6; d_call: TRBD1; v_call: TRBV30; cdr3_aa: AWSPGQRNSPLH
j_call: TRBJ1-6; d_call: TRBD1; v_call: TRBV2; cdr3_aa: ASGGQNSPLH
j_call: TRBJ2-5; d_call: NA; v_call: TRBV27; cdr3_aa: ASRGQETQY
j_call: TRBJ1-3; d_call: NA; v_call: TRBV5-1; cdr3_aa: ASGGGSSGNTIY
j_call: TRBJ1-6; d_call: NA; v_call: TRBV27; cdr3_aa: ASSDSDRSSYNSPLH
j_call: TRBJ1-5; d_call: NA; v_call: TRBV6-1; cdr3_aa: ASRNPILDQPQH
j_call: TRBJ2-5; d_call: NA; v_call: TRBV5-1; cdr3_aa: ASSLGAAGGQETQY
j_call: TRBJ1-1; d_call: NA; v_call: TRBV15; cdr3_aa: ATSRDNGVTEAF
j_call: TRBJ1-2; d_call: NA; v_call: TRBV6-5; cdr3_aa: ASSLDLYGYT
j_call: TRBJ1-6; d_call: NA; v_call: TRBV6-5; cdr3_aa: ASSYSGGGSPLH
j_call: TRBJ1-2; d_call: TRBD1; v_call: TRBV2; cdr3_aa: ASSVQGQGYT
j_call: TRBJ2-4; d_call: NA; v_call: TRBV6-1; cdr3_aa: ASSERGRLAKNIQY
j_call: TRBJ2-2; d_call: NA; v_call: TRBV7-3; cdr3_aa: ASSPRTPPNTGELF
j_call: TRBJ1-3; d_call: TRBD1; v_call: TRBV6-1; cdr3_aa: ASSGGQGKSSGNTIY
j_call: TRBJ1-2; d_call: NA; v_call: TRBV2; cdr3_aa: ASTHRQYGYT
j_call: TRBJ1-1; d_call: TRBD1; v_call: TRBV18; cdr3_aa: ASSPGQGKTNTEAF
j_call: TRBJ2-1; d_call: TRBD1; v_call: TRBV6-5; cdr3_aa: ASGRDRLYNEQF
j_call: TRBJ1-2; d_call: NA; v_call: TRBV6-5; cdr3_aa: ATRRSGGYT
j_call: TRBJ2-2; d_call: NA; v_call: TRBV7-7; cdr3_aa: ASNGRGLVTNTGELF
j_call: TRBJ2-5; d_call: TRBD2; v_call: TRBV4-1; cdr3_aa: ASSQGPGRFQETQY
j_call: TRBJ1-6; d_call: NA; v_call: TRBV6-5; cdr3_aa: ASSPHRSNSPLH
j_call: TRBJ2-3; d_call: TRBD1; v_call: TRBV6-4; cdr3_aa: ASSPGQGGTDTQY
j_call: TRBJ1-6; d_call: NA; v_call: TRBV6-4; cdr3_aa: ASSDAGSNSPLH
j_call: TRBJ2-4; d_call: TRBD2; v_call: TRBV5-6; cdr3_aa: ASSPGTRGDIQY
j_call: TRBJ2-7; d_call: TRBD1; v_call: TRBV11-2; cdr3_aa: ASSLVHGTGYYEQY
j_call: TRBJ1-5; d_call: NA; v_call: TRBV25-1; cdr3_aa: ASSEARGSNQPQH
j_call: TRBJ2-2; d_call: NA; v_call: TRBV5-5; cdr3_aa: ASSLAASNTGELF
j_call: TRBJ1-1; d_call: NA; v_call: TRBV7-9; cdr3_aa: ASRSGTNTEAF
j_call: TRBJ2-5; d_call: NA; v_call: TRBV30; cdr3_aa: AWSVYGGQETQY
j_call: TRBJ2-1; d_call: TRBD2; v_call: TRBV5-4; cdr3_aa: ASRLDRWAGGSNNEQF
j_call: TRBJ2-7; d_call: TRBD1; v_call: TRBV28; cdr3_aa: ASSLAQGAYEQY
j_call: TRBJ1-2; d_call: NA; v_call: TRBV19; cdr3_aa: ASTQAALSNYGYT
j_call: TRBJ1-2; d_call: TRBD1; v_call: TRBV4-3; cdr3_aa: ASSQKTGNYGYT
j_call: TRBJ2-7; d_call: TRBD1; v_call: TRBV2; cdr3_aa: ASSLGTGGYEQY
j_call: TRBJ1-5; d_call: NA; v_call: TRBV19; cdr3_aa: ASSRTTYSNQPQH
j_call: TRBJ2-1; d_call: NA; v_call: TRBV11-2; cdr3_aa: ASSLAIEQF
j_call: TRBJ2-7; d_call: TRBD2; v_call: TRBV5-1; cdr3_aa: ASSSGLAASYEQY
j_call: TRBJ2-7; d_call: NA; v_call: TRBV7-2; cdr3_aa: ASSLQSYEQY
j_call: TRBJ1-1; d_call: NA; v_call: TRBV28; cdr3_aa: ASRGGLLGMNTEAF
j_call: TRBJ1-2; d_call: TRBD1; v_call: TRBV28; cdr3_aa: ASSLTRTGNGYT
j_call: TRBJ1-4; d_call: TRBD1; v_call: TRBV4-1; cdr3_aa: ASSLPGGLDEKLF